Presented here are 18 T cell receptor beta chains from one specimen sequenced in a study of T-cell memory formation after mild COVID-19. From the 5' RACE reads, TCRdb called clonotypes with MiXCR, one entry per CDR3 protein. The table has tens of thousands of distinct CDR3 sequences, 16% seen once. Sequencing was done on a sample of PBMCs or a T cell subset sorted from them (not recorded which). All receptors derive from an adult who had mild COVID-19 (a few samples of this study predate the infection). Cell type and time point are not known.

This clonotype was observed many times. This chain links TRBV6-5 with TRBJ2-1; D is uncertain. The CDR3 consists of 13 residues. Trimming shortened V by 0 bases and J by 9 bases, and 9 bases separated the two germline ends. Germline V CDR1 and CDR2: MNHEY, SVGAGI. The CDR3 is CASSYSALGEQFF. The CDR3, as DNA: TGTGCCAGCAGTTACTCAGCCCTAGGTGAGCAGTTCTTC.

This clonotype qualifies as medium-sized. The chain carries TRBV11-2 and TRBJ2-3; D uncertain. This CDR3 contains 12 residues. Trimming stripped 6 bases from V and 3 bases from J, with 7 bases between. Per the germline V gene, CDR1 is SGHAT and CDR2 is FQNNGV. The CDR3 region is CASSYHTDTQYF. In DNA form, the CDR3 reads TGTGCCAGCAGTTACCATACAGATACGCAGTATTTT. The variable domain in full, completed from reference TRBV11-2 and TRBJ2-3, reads EAGVAQSPRYKIIEKRQSVAFWCNPISGHATLYWYQQILGQGPKLLIQFQNNGVVDDSQLPKDRFSAERLKGVDSTLKIQPAKLEDSAVYLCASSYHTDTQYFGPGTRLTVL.

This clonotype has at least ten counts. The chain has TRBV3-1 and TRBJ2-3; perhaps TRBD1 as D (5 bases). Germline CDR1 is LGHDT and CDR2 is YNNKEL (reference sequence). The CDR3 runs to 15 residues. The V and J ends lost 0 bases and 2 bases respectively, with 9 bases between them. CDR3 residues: CASSQDGHSTDTQYF. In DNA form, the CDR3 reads TGTGCCAGCAGCCAAGATGGACATTCCACAGATACGCAGTATTTT.

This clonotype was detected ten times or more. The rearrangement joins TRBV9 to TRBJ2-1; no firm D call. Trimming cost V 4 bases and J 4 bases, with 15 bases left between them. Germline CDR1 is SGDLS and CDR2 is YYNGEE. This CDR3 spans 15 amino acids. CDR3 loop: CASSLTGTEYNEQFF. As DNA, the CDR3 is TGTGCCAGCAGCCTCACCGGAACCGAATACAATGAGCAGTTCTTC.

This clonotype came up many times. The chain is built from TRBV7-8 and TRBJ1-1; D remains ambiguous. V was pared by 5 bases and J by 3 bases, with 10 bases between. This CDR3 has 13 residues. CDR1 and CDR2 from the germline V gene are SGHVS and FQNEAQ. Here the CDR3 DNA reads TGTGCCAGCAGCCTAACCGGGTACACTGAAGCTTTCTTT. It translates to CASSLTGYTEAFF.

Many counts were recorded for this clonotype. DNA for the CDR3: TGTGCCAGCAGCCCCATGGGGCGGACGAACACCGGGGAGCTGTTTTTT. It translates to CASSPMGRTNTGELFF. V is TRBV7-9 and J is TRBJ2-2; D might be TRBD1 (5 bases). The germline V gene has CDR1 SEHNR and CDR2 FQNEAQ (reference sequence). CDR3 length equals 16 residues. With 5 bases removed from V and 0 bases from J, the gap between germline ends came to 13 bases. The whole variable domain, remainder taken from reference TRBV7-9 and TRBJ2-2, is DTGVSQNPRHKITKRGQNVTFRCDPISEHNRLYWYRQTLGQGPEFLTYFQNEAQLEKSRLLSDRFSAERPKGSFSTLEIQRTEQGDSAMYLCASSPMGRTNTGELFFGEGSRLTVL.

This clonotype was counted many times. The CDR3 is CASSFSGGPYEQYF. CDR3 coding DNA: TGTGCCAGCAGCTTTTCGGGAGGACCCTACGAGCAGTACTTC. The gene calls are TRBV7-2 and TRBJ2-7; 7 bases line up with TRBD2. V gave up 3 bases and J gave up 2 bases; unmatched junction bases: 4. The CDR3 runs to 14 residues. Germline V gene lookup returns CDR1 SGHTA and CDR2 FQGNSA.

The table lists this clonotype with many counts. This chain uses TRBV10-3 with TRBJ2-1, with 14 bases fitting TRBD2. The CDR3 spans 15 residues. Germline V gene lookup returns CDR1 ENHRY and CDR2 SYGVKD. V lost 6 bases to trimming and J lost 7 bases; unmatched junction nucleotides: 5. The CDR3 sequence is CAISAGTSGGNEQFF. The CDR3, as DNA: TGTGCCATCAGCGCGGGGACTAGCGGGGGAAATGAGCAGTTCTTC.

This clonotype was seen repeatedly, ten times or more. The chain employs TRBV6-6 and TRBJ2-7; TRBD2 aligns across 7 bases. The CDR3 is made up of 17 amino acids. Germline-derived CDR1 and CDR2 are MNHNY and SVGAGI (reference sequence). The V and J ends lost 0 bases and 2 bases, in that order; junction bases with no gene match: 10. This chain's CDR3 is CASSYSPSSGTTYEQYF. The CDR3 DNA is TGTGCCAGCAGTTACTCCCCGTCAAGCGGGACTACCTACGAGCAGTACTTC.

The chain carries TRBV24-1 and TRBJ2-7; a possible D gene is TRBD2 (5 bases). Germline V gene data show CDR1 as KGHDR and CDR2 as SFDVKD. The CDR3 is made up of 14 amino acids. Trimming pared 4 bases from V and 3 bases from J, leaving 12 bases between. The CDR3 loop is CATSDPGMGYEQYF. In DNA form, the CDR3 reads TGTGCCACCAGTGACCCCGGGATGGGCTACGAGCAGTACTTC.

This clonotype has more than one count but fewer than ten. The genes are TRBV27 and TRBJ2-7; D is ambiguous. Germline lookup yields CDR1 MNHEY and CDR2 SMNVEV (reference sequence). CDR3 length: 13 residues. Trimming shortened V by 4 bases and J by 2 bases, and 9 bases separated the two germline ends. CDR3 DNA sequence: TGTGCCAGCAGTTCTGGGGTAGCCTACGAGCAGTACTTC. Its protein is CASSSGVAYEQYF.

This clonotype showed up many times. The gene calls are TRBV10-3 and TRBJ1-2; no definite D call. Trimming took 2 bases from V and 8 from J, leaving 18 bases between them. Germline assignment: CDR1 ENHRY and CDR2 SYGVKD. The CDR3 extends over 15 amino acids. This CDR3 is CAISESGVGNGGYTF. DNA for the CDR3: TGTGCCATCAGTGAGAGTGGGGTTGGGAATGGCGGCTACACCTTC.

CDR3 loop: CASSMGFTGEIHEQYF. The CDR3 DNA reads as TGTGCCAGTAGTATGGGCTTTACAGGGGAGATCCACGAGCAGTACTTC. The rearrangement links TRBV19 to TRBJ2-7; the match to TRBD1 covers 7 bases. The CDR3 covers 16 residues. With V trimmed by 3 bases and J by 5 bases, 13 bases remained unmatched. Germline V CDR1 and CDR2: LNHDA, SQIVND (reference sequence).

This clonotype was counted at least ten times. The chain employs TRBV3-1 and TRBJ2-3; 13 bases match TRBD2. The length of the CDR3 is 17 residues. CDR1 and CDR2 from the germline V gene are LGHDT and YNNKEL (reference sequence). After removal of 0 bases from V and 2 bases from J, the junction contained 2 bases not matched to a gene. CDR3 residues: CASSQDGLAGDTDTQYF. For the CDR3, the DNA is TGTGCCAGCAGCCAAGACGGACTAGCGGGAGACACAGATACGCAGTATTTT.

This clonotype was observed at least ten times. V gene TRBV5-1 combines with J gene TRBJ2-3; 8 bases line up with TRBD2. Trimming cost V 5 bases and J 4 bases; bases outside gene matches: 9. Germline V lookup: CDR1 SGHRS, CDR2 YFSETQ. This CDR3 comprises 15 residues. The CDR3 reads CASRMAGGFADTQYF. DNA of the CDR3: TGCGCCAGCAGGATGGCGGGAGGATTCGCAGATACGCAGTATTTT. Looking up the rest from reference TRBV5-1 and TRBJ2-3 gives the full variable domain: KAGVTQTPRYLIKTRGQQVTLSCSPISGHRSVSWYQQTPGQGLQFLFEYFSETQRNKGNFPGRFSGRQFSNSRSEMNVSTLELGDSALYLCASRMAGGFADTQYFGPGTRLTVL.

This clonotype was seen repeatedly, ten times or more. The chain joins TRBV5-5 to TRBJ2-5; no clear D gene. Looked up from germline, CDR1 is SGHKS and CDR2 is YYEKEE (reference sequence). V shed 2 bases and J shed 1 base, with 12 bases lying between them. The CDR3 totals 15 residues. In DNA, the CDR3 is TGTGCCAGCAGCTTAGGGTCTGGACCCCAAGAGACCCAGTACTTC. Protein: CASSLGSGPQETQYF. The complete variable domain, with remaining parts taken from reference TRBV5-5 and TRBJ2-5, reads DAGVTQSPTHLIKTRGQQVTLRCSPISGHKSVSWYQQVLGQGPQFIFQYYEKEERGRGNFPDRFSARQFPNYSSELNVNALLLGDSALYLCASSLGSGPQETQYFGPGTRLLVL.

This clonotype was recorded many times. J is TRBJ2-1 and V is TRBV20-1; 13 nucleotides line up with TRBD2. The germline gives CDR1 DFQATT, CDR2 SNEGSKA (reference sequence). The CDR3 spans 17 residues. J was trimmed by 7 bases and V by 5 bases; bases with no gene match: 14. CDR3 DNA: TGCAGTGCTGCCGGACTAGCGGGAGTGCGGGGGTCTAATGAGCAGTTCTTC. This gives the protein CSAAGLAGVRGSNEQFF.

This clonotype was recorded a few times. CDR3 in amino acids: CASSVVGSYYNEQFF. The CDR3 DNA follows: TGCGCCAGCAGCGTGGTCGGGAGCTACTACAATGAGCAGTTCTTC. The chain recombines TRBV5-1 with TRBJ2-1; possible D gene TRBD2, 6 bases. CDR1 SGHRS and CDR2 YFSETQ come from the germline V gene. CDR3 length: 15 amino acids. V shed 4 bases and J shed 3 bases, with 14 bases lying between them. The variable domain in full, completed from reference TRBV5-1 and TRBJ2-1, reads KAGVTQTPRYLIKTRGQQVTLSCSPISGHRSVSWYQQTPGQGLQFLFEYFSETQRNKGNFPGRFSGRQFSNSRSEMNVSTLELGDSALYLCASSVVGSYYNEQFFGPGTRLTVL.